One sample yielded the 29 T cell receptor beta chains listed below, sequenced in a study of neoadjuvant anti-PD-1 for oral cavity cancer. Sequenced by immunoSEQ multiplex PCR; TCRdb stores in-frame clones only, minus some. The sample has roughly 7,000 clones, about 80% seen once. The sample here was PBMCs, taken before nivolumab (anti-PD-1) treatment. These receptors originate from a person aged 35-80 years with oral cavity squamous cell carcinoma.

V and J are TRBV10-3 and TRBJ2-2; 8 positions match TRBD1. Trimming took 10 bases from V and 7 from J; bases not matched to a gene: 8. The germline gives CDR1 ENHRY, CDR2 SYGVKD. CDR3 length: 13 amino acids. The CDR3 nucleotides read TGTGCCACAGCGGACAGGGACGGCGGGGAGCTGTTTTTT. This translates into CATADRDGGELFF.

The sample holds a few counts of this clone. The chain couples TRBV10-3 to TRBJ1-2; D uncertain. The CDR3 covers 14 residues. From germline, CDR1 is ENHRY and CDR2 SYGVKD. V was shortened by 2 bases and J by 7 bases, with 14 bases between the two germline ends. DNA of the CDR3: TGTGCCATCAGTGAGCTTAGCGCTACTAGTGGCTACACCTTC. Its translation: CAISELSATSGYTF.

The chain combines TRBV19 with TRBJ1-2, with D perhaps TRBD1 (5 bases). Trimming removed 4 bases at V and 8 bases at J, with 23 bases between. CDR1 is LNHDA, CDR2 SQIVND, per germline (reference sequence). This CDR3 spans 16 amino acids. The CDR3 protein is CASSTPAAGRMGGYTF. For the CDR3, the DNA is TGTGCCAGTAGTACCCCCGCGGCAGGGAGGATGGGGGGCTACACCTTC.

V usage is TRBV7-6 and J usage is TRBJ1-2; D gene ambiguous. The CDR3 is made up of 15 amino acids. V gave up 5 bases and J gave up 4 bases, with 17 bases separating them. Germline CDR1 reads SGHVS; CDR2 reads FNYEAQ. The CDR3 loop is CASSPAPGQAYGYTF. In DNA form, the CDR3 reads TGTGCCAGCAGCCCAGCGCCGGGTCAGGCCTATGGCTACACCTTC.

In this sample, this clone turned up a few times. The J gene is TRBJ2-7, the V gene TRBV6-5, with 9 bases aligning to TRBD1. There are 13 residues in the CDR3. Germline V CDR1 and CDR2: MNHEY, SVGAGI. J gave up 12 bases and V 5 bases, and 11 bases lay outside the gene matches. The CDR3, as DNA: TGTGCCAGCAGTAAGGACAGGGGAAGGTATCCGTACTTC. Translation: CASSKDRGRYPYF.

The V call is TRBV4-1, the J call TRBJ1-2; D unclear. Germline values: CDR1 MGHRA, CDR2 YSYEKL. This CDR3 region has 15 residues. Trimming removed 0 bases at V and 3 bases at J, with 11 bases between. CDR3 DNA sequence: TGCGCCAGCAGCCAAGATCCTATGTCCTACTATGGCTACACCTTC. Amino acid sequence: CASSQDPMSYYGYTF.

This clone was observed a handful of times. The rearrangement links TRBV15 to TRBJ1-1; the D is unclear. Trimming took 0 bases from V and 1 from J, leaving 9 bases between them. The CDR3 covers 15 residues. Looked up from germline, CDR1 is LNHNV and CDR2 is YYDKDF (reference sequence). CDR3 bases: TGTGCCACCAGCAGAGATCTCGGAGCGAACACTGAAGCTTTCTTT. Its protein product is CATSRDLGANTEAFF.

The chain uses TRBV10-1 and TRBJ2-3; 9 bases are shared with TRBD1. V lost 3 bases to trimming and J lost 2 bases; unmatched junction nucleotides: 9. Germline V gene data show CDR1 as WNHNN and CDR2 as SYGVQD (reference sequence). The CDR3 has 17 residues. CDR3 in amino acids: CASSEGTGGFDTDTQYF. CDR3 DNA sequence: TGCGCCAGCAGTGAAGGTACAGGGGGCTTCGACACAGATACGCAGTATTTT.

The table lists this clone with a count of one. This rearrangement joins TRBV7-3 to TRBJ2-2; tentatively, D is TRBD1 (6 bases). This CDR3 has 13 residues. V lost 5 bases, J lost 5 bases, and 9 bases lay in between. The germline V gene has CDR1 SGHTA and CDR2 FQGTGA. CDR3 nucleotides: TGTGCCAGCAGCCTAGGACAGACCGGGGAGCTGTTTTTT. Protein: CASSLGQTGELFF. Using reference TRBV7-3 and TRBJ2-2 for the parts outside the CDR3, the full variable domain is GAGVSQTPSNKVTEKGKYVELRCDPISGHTALYWYRQSLGQGPEFLIYFQGTGAADDSGLPNDRFFAVRPEGSVSTLKIQRTERGDSAVYLCASSLGQTGELFFGEGSRLTVL.

This sequence joins TRBV19 and TRBJ1-5; no firm D call. The CDR3 totals 14 residues. The germline gives CDR1 LNHDA, CDR2 SQIVND (reference sequence). Trimming shortened V by 8 bases and J by 0 bases, and 11 bases separated the two germline ends. The CDR3 region is CASAGRNSNQPQHF. The CDR3 nucleotides read TGTGCCAGTGCTGGACGGAATAGCAATCAGCCCCAGCATTTT.

This chain connects TRBV2 to TRBJ2-2, with D maybe TRBD2 (5 bases). Trimming pared 4 bases from V and 0 bases from J, leaving 12 bases between. The CDR3 length is 16 residues. CDR1 SNHLY and CDR2 FYNNEI come from the germline V gene. The CDR3 protein is CASSAERLPNTGELFF. CDR3 coding DNA: TGTGCCAGCAGTGCCGAGCGGTTACCGAACACCGGGGAGCTGTTTTTT. Together with reference TRBV2 and TRBJ2-2, the CDR3 gives the full variable domain: EPEVTQTPSHQVTQMGQEVILRCVPISNHLYFYWYRQILGQKVEFLVSFYNNEISEKSEIFDDQFSVERPDGSNFTLKIRSTKLEDSAMYFCASSAERLPNTGELFFGEGSRLTVL.

This sequence joins TRBV27 and TRBJ1-1; 7 bases line up with TRBD1. CDR1 MNHEY and CDR2 SMNVEV come from the germline V gene (reference sequence). The length of the CDR3 is 13 residues. Trimming cost V 6 bases and J 6 bases; bases outside gene matches: 7. The CDR3 sequence is CASRKTRGAEAFF. The CDR3, as DNA: TGTGCCAGCAGGAAAACCAGGGGGGCTGAAGCTTTCTTT.

This chain links TRBV11-3 with TRBJ2-2, with D perhaps matching TRBD1 (6 bases). Looked up from germline, CDR1 is SGHNT and CDR2 is YENEEA. CDR3 size: 13 residues. Trimming removed 6 bases at V and 5 bases at J, with 10 bases between. In DNA, the CDR3 is TGTGCCAGCAGTACAGGGAAAACCGGGGAGCTGTTTTTT. It codes for CASSTGKTGELFF.

This clone was found a few times. The chain has TRBV5-6 and TRBJ1-2; D is unresolved. V was trimmed by 0 bases and J by 8 bases, leaving 5 bases between them. The CDR3 contains 11 residues. Germline V gene sequence: CDR1 SGHDT, CDR2 YYEEEE. The CDR3 loop reads CASSLDRGYTF. CDR3 DNA sequence: TGTGCCAGCAGCTTGGACCGGGGCTACACCTTC.

In DNA, the CDR3 is TGTGCCATCAGTGACCTAGCGGGGTACAATGAGCAGTTCTTC. It yields the protein CAISDLAGYNEQFF. The V gene is TRBV10-3, the J gene TRBJ2-1, with 9 bases aligning to TRBD2. This CDR3 is built from 14 residues. Unmatched junction bases numbered 1, after V lost 3 bases and J lost 4 bases. CDR1 is ENHRY and CDR2 is SYGVKD in the germline V gene.

This rearrangement joins TRBV10-1 to TRBJ2-3; D unclear. CDR3 length equals 18 residues. Germline assignment: CDR1 WNHNN and CDR2 SYGVQD (reference sequence). The V gene lost 4 bases and the J gene lost 1 base, with 21 bases spanning the gap. CDR3 loop: CASSVGMWFLRGTDTQYF. In nucleotides, the CDR3 is TGCGCCAGCAGTGTGGGAATGTGGTTCCTAAGGGGCACAGATACGCAGTATTTT.

CDR3 loop: CASSFAEGAWAFF. The CDR3, as DNA: TGTGCCAGCAGCTTCGCGGAAGGGGCATGGGCTTTCTTT. The chain combines TRBV11-2 with TRBJ1-1, with D possibly matching TRBD1 (5 bases). V dropped 3 bases and J dropped 11 bases, with 16 bases sitting between them. The CDR3 is made up of 13 amino acids. The germline CDR1 and CDR2 sequences are SGHAT and FQNNGV.

The table lists this clone with a count of one. This chain joins TRBV27 and TRBJ2-1, with TRBD1 as a possible D gene (5 bases). This CDR3 is 16 amino acids long. Trimming cost V 3 bases and J 3 bases, with 15 bases left between them. Germline lookup yields CDR1 MNHEY and CDR2 SMNVEV (reference sequence). The DNA of the CDR3 is TGTGCCAGCAGTTTTAGGCCGGCAGGGTACTACAATGAGCAGTTCTTC. This encodes CASSFRPAGYYNEQFF.

This clone occurred once. The chain combines TRBV7-9 with TRBJ1-1; a possible D gene is TRBD1 (6 bases). Germline loops: CDR1 SEHNR, CDR2 FQNEAQ (reference sequence). CDR3 length: 14 amino acids. The V and J ends lost 3 bases and 4 bases respectively, with 12 bases between them. The CDR3 spells CASSFGQGITEAFF. The DNA of the CDR3 is TGTGCCAGCAGCTTCGGTCAGGGGATCACTGAAGCTTTCTTT.

This chain uses TRBV6-6 with TRBJ1-1; D remains ambiguous. Germline CDR1 reads MNHNY; CDR2 reads SVGAGI (reference sequence). V gave up 2 bases and J gave up 4 bases, with 11 bases separating them. This CDR3 comprises 14 residues. The CDR3 nucleotides are TGTGCCAGCAGTTACGAAGGCCCCCCCACTGAAGCTTTCTTT. It translates to CASSYEGPPTEAFF.

The chain joins TRBV29-1 to TRBJ2-1; 12 nucleotides line up with TRBD2. The CDR3 is 15 amino acids. Trimming removed 6 bases from V and 7 bases from J; junction bases left unmatched: 10. From germline, CDR1 is SQVTM and CDR2 ANQGSEA. The CDR3 loop is CSVKPLAGGPNEQFF. As DNA, the CDR3 is TGCAGCGTCAAACCCCTAGCGGGGGGGCCTAATGAGCAGTTCTTC.

This clone was detected only a few times. The chain couples TRBV6-5 to TRBJ1-6; D unclear. This CDR3 is 13 amino acids long. V lost 10 bases and J lost 5, with 12 bases in between. Germline V gene data show CDR1 as MNHEY and CDR2 as SVGAGI. The CDR3 here is CATRIGNNSPLHF. CDR3 in DNA: TGTGCCACCAGGATAGGGAATAATTCACCCCTCCACTTT.

V and J are TRBV27 and TRBJ2-3; 10 bases match TRBD2. Germline values: CDR1 MNHEY, CDR2 SMNVEV (reference sequence). This CDR3 contains 17 residues. The V and J ends lost 3 bases and 6 bases, in that order; junction bases with no gene match: 12. CDR3 region: CASSLLTSGRAMDTQYF. CDR3 DNA sequence: TGTGCCAGCAGTTTGCTGACTAGCGGGCGGGCCATGGATACGCAGTATTTT.

V is TRBV19 and J is TRBJ2-6; D perhaps matches TRBD1 (7 bases). This CDR3 has 16 residues. Per the germline V gene, CDR1 is LNHDA and CDR2 is SQIVND (reference sequence). Trimming took 6 bases from V and 1 from J, leaving 13 bases between them. In DNA, the CDR3 is TGTGCCAGTAGAGAGGCAGGGGGGTCTGGGGCCAACGTCCTGACTTTC. Its protein product is CASREAGGSGANVLTF. The entire variable domain, with the rest obtained from reference TRBV19 and TRBJ2-6, is as follows: DGGITQSPKYLFRKEGQNVTLSCEQNLNHDAMYWYRQDPGQGLRLIYYSQIVNDFQKGDIAEGYSVSREKKESFPLTVTSAQKNPTAFYLCASREAGGSGANVLTFGAGSRLTVL.

This sequence joins TRBV30 and TRBJ1-3; D not resolved. Germline V gene sequence: CDR1 GTSNPN, CDR2 SVGIG (reference sequence). The CDR3 has 16 residues. V was shortened by 0 bases and J by 1 base, with 13 bases between the two germline ends. The CDR3, as DNA: TGTGCCTGGAGTGTACTTGGGCCCCAATCTGGAAACACCATATATTTT. It specifies CAWSVLGPQSGNTIYF.

The genes are TRBV5-8 and TRBJ2-2; TRBD2 aligns across 11 bases. Germline V gives CDR1 SGHTS, CDR2 YDEGEE. The CDR3 totals 18 residues. The V gene end was trimmed by 1 base and the J gene end by 2 bases; junction bases not matched to a gene: 7. The CDR3 loop reads CASSLRLAGGRNTGELFF. CDR3 coding DNA: TGTGCCAGCAGCTTGCGGCTAGCGGGGGGCCGAAACACCGGGGAGCTGTTTTTT.

The rearrangement uses TRBV9 and TRBJ1-6, with D tentatively TRBD1 (5 bases). This CDR3 is built from 14 residues. The germline gives CDR1 SGDLS, CDR2 YYNGEE. The V gene lost 3 bases and the J gene lost 9 bases, with 13 bases spanning the gap. The CDR3 reads CASSAGGISSPLHF. CDR3 DNA: TGTGCCAGCAGCGCGGGGGGTATCAGTTCACCCCTCCACTTT.

The V and J genes are TRBV29-1 and TRBJ1-2; a weak D match, TRBD1 (6 bases). This CDR3 comprises 14 residues. Germline CDR1 is SQVTM and CDR2 is ANQGSEA. V gave up 1 base and J gave up 7 bases, with 16 bases separating them. CDR3 region: CSVEVSQGSGGYTF. The CDR3 DNA sequence: TGCAGCGTTGAAGTCTCACAGGGATCGGGTGGCTACACCTTC.

This chain links TRBV5-6 with TRBJ1-2, with D hard to call. The V gene's germline CDR1 is SGHDT and CDR2 YYEEEE. CDR3 length equals 14 residues. V was clipped by 8 bases and J by 1 base, with 15 bases between them. CDR3 bases: TGTGCCAGTGGGAGATGGCAGATTAACTATGGCTACACCTTC. Protein: CASGRWQINYGYTF.